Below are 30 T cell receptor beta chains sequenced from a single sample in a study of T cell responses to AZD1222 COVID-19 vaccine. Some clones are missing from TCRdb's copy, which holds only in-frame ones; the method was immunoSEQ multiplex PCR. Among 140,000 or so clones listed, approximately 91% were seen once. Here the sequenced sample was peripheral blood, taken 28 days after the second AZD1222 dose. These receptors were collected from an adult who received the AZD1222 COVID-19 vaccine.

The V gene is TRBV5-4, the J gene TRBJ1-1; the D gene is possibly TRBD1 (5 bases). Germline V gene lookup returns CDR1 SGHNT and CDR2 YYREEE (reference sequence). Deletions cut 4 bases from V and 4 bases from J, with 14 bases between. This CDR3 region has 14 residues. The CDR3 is CASSVTAGSTEAFF. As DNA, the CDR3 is TGTGCCAGCAGCGTGACCGCAGGGAGCACTGAAGCTTTCTTT.

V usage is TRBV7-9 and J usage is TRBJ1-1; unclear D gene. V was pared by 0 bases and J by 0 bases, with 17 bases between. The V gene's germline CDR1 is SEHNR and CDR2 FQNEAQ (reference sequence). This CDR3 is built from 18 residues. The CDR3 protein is CASSLATTLGPLNTEAFF. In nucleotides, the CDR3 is TGTGCCAGCAGCTTAGCTACGACCCTAGGACCTTTGAACACTGAAGCTTTCTTT.

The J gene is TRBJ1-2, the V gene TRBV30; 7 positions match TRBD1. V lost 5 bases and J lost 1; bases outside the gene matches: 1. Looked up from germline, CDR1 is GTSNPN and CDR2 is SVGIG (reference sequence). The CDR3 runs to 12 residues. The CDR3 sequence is CAWGTVNYGYTF. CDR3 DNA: TGTGCCTGGGGGACAGTTAACTATGGCTACACCTTC. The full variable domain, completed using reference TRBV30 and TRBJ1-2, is SQTIHQWPATLVQPVGSPLSLECTVEGTSNPNLYWYRQAAGRGLQLLFYSVGIGQISSEVPQNLSASRPQDRQFILSSKKLLLSDSGFYLCAWGTVNYGYTFGSGTRLTVV.

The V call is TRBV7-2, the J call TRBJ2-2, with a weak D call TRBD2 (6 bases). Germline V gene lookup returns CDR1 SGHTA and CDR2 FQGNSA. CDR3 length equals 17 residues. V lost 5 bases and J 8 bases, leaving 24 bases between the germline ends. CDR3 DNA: TGTGCCAGCAGCCCCCGGGTTTCGGGGGTCGCTAGGGGGGAGCTGTTTTTT. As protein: CASSPRVSGVARGELFF.

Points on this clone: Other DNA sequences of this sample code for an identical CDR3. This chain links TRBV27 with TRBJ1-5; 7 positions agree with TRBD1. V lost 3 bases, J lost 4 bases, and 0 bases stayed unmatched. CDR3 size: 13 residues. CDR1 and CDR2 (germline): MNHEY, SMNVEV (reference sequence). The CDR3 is CASSLTGNQPQHF. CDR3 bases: TGTGCCAGCAGTTTGACAGGGAATCAGCCCCAGCATTTT.

DNA for the CDR3: TGTGCCAGCAGCCAAACCGGACAGGGGGCGTATGGCTACACCTTC. It encodes CASSQTGQGAYGYTF. J is TRBJ1-2 and V is TRBV3-1 (or the pseudogene TRBV3-2); TRBD1 matches 11 bases. V dropped 2 bases and J dropped 5; count of bases not matched to a gene: 4. The CDR3 is made up of 15 amino acids. Germline V CDR1 and CDR2: LGHDT, YNNKEL (reference sequence).

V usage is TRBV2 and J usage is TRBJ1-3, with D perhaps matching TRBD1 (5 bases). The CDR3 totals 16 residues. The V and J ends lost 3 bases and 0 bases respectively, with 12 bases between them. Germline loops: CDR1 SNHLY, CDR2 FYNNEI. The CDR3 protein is CASSEAGTPSGNTIYF. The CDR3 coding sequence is TGTGCCAGCAGTGAGGCAGGGACCCCCTCTGGAAACACCATATATTTT.

Written as DNA, the CDR3 is TGTGCCAGCAGCTTAGGCCGGGCGGATAACTATGGCTACACCTTC. It specifies CASSLGRADNYGYTF. The V call is TRBV2, the J call TRBJ1-2; the D is unclear. The CDR3 spans 15 residues. Germline assignment: CDR1 SNHLY and CDR2 FYNNEI. Trimming pared 6 bases from V and 1 base from J, leaving 15 bases between.

CDR3 amino acids: CASSYSRKGWNEKLFF. The CDR3 DNA reads TGTGCCAGCAGTTACTCGAGAAAGGGATGGAATGAAAAACTGTTTTTT. The rearrangement uses TRBV6-5 and TRBJ1-4; D remains unclear. V gave up 0 bases and J gave up 5 bases, with 13 bases separating them. Germline CDR1 reads MNHEY; CDR2 reads SVGAGI. This CDR3 is 16 amino acids long.

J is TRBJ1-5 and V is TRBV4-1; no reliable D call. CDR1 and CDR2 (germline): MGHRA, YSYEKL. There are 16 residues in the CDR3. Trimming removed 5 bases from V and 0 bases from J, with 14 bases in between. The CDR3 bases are TGCGCCAGCAGCAAAGGGTTCCAGGCTAGCAATCAGCCCCAGCATTTT. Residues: CASSKGFQASNQPQHF.

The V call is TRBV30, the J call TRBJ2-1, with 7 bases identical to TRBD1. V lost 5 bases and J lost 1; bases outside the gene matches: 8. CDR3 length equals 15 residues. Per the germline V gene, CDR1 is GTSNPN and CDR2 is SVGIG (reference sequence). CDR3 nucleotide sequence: TGTGCCTGGGGTAGACAGGGTAGGTCCTACAATGAGCAGTTCTTC. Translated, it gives CAWGRQGRSYNEQFF.

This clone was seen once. DNA for the CDR3: TGTGCCAGTAGTACCCCCCGGGACAACACTGAAGCTTTCTTT. Translated, it gives CASSTPRDNTEAFF. The chain links TRBV19 to TRBJ1-1; TRBD1 might be the D (5 bases). CDR3 length: 14 residues. V lost 4 bases and J 2 bases, leaving 11 bases between the germline ends. Germline V lookup: CDR1 LNHDA, CDR2 SQIVND (reference sequence).

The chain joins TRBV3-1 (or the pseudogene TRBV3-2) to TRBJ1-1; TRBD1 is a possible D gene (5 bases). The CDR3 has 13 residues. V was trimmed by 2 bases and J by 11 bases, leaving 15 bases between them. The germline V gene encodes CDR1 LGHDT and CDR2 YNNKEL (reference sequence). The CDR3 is CASSQRPTVSAFF. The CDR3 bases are TGTGCCAGCAGCCAACGGCCGACAGTATCCGCTTTCTTT.

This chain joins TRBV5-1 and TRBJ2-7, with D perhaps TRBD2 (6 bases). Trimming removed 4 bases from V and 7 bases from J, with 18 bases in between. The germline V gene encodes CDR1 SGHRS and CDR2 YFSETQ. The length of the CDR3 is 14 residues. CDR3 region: CASSPTGGSAEQYF. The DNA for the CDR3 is TGCGCCAGCAGCCCCACCGGGGGATCCGCGGAGCAGTACTTC.

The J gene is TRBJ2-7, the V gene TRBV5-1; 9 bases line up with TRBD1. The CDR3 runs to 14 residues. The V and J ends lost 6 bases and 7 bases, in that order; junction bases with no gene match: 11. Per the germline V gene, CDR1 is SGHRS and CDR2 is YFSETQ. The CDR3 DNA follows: TGCGCCAGCAAACCGGGACAGGGAGGAATGGAGCAGTACTTC. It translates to CASKPGQGGMEQYF.

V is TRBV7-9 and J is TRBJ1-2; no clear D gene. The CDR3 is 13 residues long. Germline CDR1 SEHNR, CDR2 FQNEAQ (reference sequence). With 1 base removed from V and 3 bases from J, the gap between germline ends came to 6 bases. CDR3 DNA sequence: TGTGCCAGCAGCTTAGGTCCGTACTATGGCTACACCTTC. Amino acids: CASSLGPYYGYTF.

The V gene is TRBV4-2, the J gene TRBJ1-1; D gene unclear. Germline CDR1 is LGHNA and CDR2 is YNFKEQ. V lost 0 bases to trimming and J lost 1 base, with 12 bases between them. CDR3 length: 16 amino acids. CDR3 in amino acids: CASSQDLVGKNTEAFF. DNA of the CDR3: TGTGCCAGCAGCCAAGATCTGGTAGGAAAGAACACTGAAGCTTTCTTT.

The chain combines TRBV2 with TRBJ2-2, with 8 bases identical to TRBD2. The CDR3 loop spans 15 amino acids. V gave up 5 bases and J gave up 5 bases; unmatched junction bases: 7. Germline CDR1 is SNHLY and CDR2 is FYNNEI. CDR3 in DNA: TGTGCCAGCAGTTGGCAAGCGGGAGCGACCGGGGAGCTGTTTTTT. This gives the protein CASSWQAGATGELFF.

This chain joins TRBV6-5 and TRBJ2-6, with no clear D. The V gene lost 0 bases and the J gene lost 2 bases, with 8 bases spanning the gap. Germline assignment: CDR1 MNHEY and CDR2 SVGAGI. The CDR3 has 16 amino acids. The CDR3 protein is CASSYSKRTGANVLTF. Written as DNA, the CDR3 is TGTGCCAGCAGTTACTCGAAAAGGACTGGGGCCAACGTCCTGACTTTC.

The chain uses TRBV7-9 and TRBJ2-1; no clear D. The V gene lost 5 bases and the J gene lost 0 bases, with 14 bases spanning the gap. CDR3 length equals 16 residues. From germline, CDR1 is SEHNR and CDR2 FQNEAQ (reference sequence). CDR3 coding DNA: TGTGCCAGCAGCCCAAAAGGGATAGGCTCCTACAATGAGCAGTTCTTC. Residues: CASSPKGIGSYNEQFF. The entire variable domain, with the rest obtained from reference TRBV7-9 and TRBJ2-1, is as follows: DTGVSQNPRHKITKRGQNVTFRCDPISEHNRLYWYRQTLGQGPEFLTYFQNEAQLEKSRLLSDRFSAERPKGSFSTLEIQRTEQGDSAMYLCASSPKGIGSYNEQFFGPGTRLTVL.

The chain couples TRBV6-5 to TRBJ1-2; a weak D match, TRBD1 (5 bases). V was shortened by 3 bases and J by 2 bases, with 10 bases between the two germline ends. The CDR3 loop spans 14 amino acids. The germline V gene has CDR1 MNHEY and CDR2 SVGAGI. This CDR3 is CASSYGRQNYGYTF. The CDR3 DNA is TGTGCCAGCAGTTATGGTCGACAGAACTATGGCTACACCTTC.

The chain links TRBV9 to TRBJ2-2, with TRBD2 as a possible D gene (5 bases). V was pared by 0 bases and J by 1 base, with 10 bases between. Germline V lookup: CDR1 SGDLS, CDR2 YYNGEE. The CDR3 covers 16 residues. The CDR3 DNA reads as TGTGCCAGCAGCGTAGAAGGCGGGCTGAACACCGGGGAGCTGTTTTTT. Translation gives CASSVEGGLNTGELFF.

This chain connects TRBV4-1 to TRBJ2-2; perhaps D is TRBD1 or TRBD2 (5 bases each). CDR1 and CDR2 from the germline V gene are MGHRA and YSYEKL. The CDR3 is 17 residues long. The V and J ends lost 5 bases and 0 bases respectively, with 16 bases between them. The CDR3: CASSRETASANTGELFF. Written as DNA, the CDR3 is TGCGCCAGCAGCAGGGAGACAGCCTCGGCGAACACCGGGGAGCTGTTTTTT.

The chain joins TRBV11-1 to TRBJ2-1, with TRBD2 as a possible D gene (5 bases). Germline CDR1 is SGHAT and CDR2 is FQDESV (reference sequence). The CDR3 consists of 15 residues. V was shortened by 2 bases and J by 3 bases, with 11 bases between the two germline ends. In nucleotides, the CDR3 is TGTGCCAGCAGCTTAAGGGAGTCGGGCTACAATGAGCAGTTCTTC. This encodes CASSLRESGYNEQFF.

The CDR3 is CASTQGPLSNSPLHF. The CDR3 DNA follows: TGTGCCAGCACCCAGGGTCCCCTCTCTAATTCACCCCTCCACTTT. The rearrangement uses TRBV11-2 and TRBJ1-6; maybe TRBD1 (5 bases). Germline lookup yields CDR1 SGHAT and CDR2 FQNNGV. Trimming took off 7 bases at V and 6 bases at J, with 16 bases between the two ends. CDR3 size: 15 residues.

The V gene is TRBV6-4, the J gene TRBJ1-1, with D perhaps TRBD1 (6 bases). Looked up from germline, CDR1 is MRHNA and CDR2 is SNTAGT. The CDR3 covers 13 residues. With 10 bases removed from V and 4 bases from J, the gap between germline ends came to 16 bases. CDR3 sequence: CATRKGGGTEAFF. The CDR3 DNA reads TGTGCCACCAGGAAGGGGGGGGGCACTGAAGCTTTCTTT.

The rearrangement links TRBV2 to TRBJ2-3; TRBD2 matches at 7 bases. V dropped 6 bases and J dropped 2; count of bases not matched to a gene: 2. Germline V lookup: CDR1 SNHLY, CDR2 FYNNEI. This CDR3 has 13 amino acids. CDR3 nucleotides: TGTGCCAGCAGACGGGAGGCCACAGATACGCAGTATTTT. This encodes CASRREATDTQYF.

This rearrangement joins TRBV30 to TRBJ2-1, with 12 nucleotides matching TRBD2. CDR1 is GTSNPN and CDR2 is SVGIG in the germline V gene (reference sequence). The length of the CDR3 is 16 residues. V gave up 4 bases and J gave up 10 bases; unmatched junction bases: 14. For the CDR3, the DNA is TGTGCCTGGAACTCCCACCCGGGACTAGCGGGCAAAGAGCAGTTCTTC. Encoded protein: CAWNSHPGLAGKEQFF.

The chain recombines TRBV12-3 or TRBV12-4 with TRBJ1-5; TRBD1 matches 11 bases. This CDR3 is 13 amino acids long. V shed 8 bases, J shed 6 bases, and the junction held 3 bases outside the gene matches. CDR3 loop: CASGTGGRQPQHF. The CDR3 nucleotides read TGTGCCAGCGGGACAGGGGGTCGTCAGCCCCAGCATTTT.

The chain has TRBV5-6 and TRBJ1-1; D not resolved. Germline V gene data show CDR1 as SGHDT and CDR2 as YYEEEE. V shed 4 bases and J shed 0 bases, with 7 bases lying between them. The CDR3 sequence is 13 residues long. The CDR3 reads CASSETLNTEAFF. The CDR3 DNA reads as TGTGCCAGCAGCGAGACATTGAACACTGAAGCTTTCTTT.